This T cell receptor beta chain comes out of a study of beta chain features in type 1 diabetes. Regarding the study as a whole: The study notes PCR might favor shorter templates equally in patients and controls.

About this clone itself: What it recognizes is unknown.

Investigators reverse transcribed all isolated RNA, so they sequenced expressed TCRB transcripts. TCRdb's table, derived via immunoSEQ multiplex PCR, lists solely in-frame clones and lacks some. The table shows more than 350,000 clones, with roughly 10% occurring only once. The sample taken for sequencing was naive CD4+ T cells from blood. This receptor was obtained from a woman aged 18-29 years in good health.

CDR3 sequence: CASSQSGGMGEQYV. The CDR3 DNA sequence: TGTGCCAGCAGCCAATCAGGGGGCATGGGCGAGCAGTACGTC. The chain has TRBV6-6 and TRBJ2-7, with 8 bases matching TRBD1. The CDR3 spans 14 residues. The trim removed 6 bases at V and 6 bases at J, leaving 10 bases unmatched. Germline V CDR1 and CDR2: MNHNY, SVGAGI (reference sequence).